What follows are 9 T cell receptor beta chains derived from one specimen sequenced in a study of blood T cell repertoires in COVID-19 (dated by TCRdb to the early 2020s). The library was built by means of the immunoSEQ multiplex PCR assay. TCRdb took over this immuneACCESS table, retaining in-frame rearrangements with V and J assigned. Such tables are incomplete; in checked studies, under half of the missing clones stem from an unresolved V gene, and the remainder is unexplained. The sample table lists a few hundred thousand clones, around nine tenths of them with a count of one. The ten most abundant clones make up about 7.1% of the sample. Sequencing used peripheral blood. These receptors all stem from a woman in her sixties or seventies with COVID-19, enrolled during active disease.

The J gene is TRBJ2-5, the V gene TRBV4-1; the match to TRBD2 covers 10 bases. J lost 2 bases, V lost 2 bases, and 8 bases had no gene match. CDR1 MGHRA and CDR2 YSYEKL come from the germline V gene. This CDR3 has 17 amino acids. The CDR3 here is CASSQKLAGTRQETQYF. The CDR3 coding sequence is TGCGCCAGCAGCCAAAAACTAGCGGGGACCCGACAAGAGACCCAGTACTTC.

This clone was seen more than once but under ten times. This sequence joins TRBV2 and TRBJ2-1; the match to TRBD2 covers 10 bases. Germline lookup yields CDR1 SNHLY and CDR2 FYNNEI. The CDR3 length is 15 residues. After removal of 7 bases from V and 8 bases from J, the junction contained 11 bases not matched to a gene. CDR3 in DNA: TGTGCCAGCATCCCGATGGGACTAGCGACTGATGAGCAGTTCTTC. As protein: CASIPMGLATDEQFF.

The V gene is TRBV7-6, the J gene TRBJ2-5; TRBD1 is a possible D gene (5 bases). This CDR3 spans 15 amino acids. V was cut by 0 bases and J by 3 bases, with 11 bases left in between. Germline lookup yields CDR1 SGHVS and CDR2 FNYEAQ. The CDR3 DNA reads TGTGCCAGCAGCTTAGCGGGCGGCAGGGAAGAGACCCAGTACTTC. It encodes CASSLAGGREETQYF.

The chain uses TRBV20-1 and TRBJ2-1, with D possibly being TRBD2 (5 bases). Germline V gene lookup returns CDR1 DFQATT and CDR2 SNEGSKA (reference sequence). CDR3 length: 12 amino acids. Trimming shortened V by 3 bases and J by 7 bases, and 10 bases separated the two germline ends. The CDR3 nucleotides read TGCAGTGCTAGTCGTCCGGGGAATGAGCAGTTCTTC. Translation: CSASRPGNEQFF.

The gene calls are TRBV4-3 and TRBJ1-3; D not resolved. The germline V gene has CDR1 LGHNA and CDR2 YSLEER. V lost 1 base and J 0 bases, leaving 7 bases between the germline ends. This CDR3 comprises 15 residues. CDR3 residues: CASSQGVSSGNTIYF. The CDR3 DNA reads TGCGCCAGCAGCCAAGGAGTAAGCTCTGGAAACACCATATATTTT.

This chain uses TRBV30 with TRBJ1-2; tentatively, D is TRBD1 (6 bases). Per the germline V gene, CDR1 is GTSNPN and CDR2 is SVGIG (reference sequence). Trimming removed 3 bases from V and 0 bases from J, with 11 bases in between. The CDR3 is 14 residues long. Here the CDR3 reads CAWRAGQSNYGYTF. In nucleotides, the CDR3 is TGTGCCTGGAGAGCAGGACAGTCTAACTATGGCTACACCTTC.

This chain joins TRBV11-3 and TRBJ2-2, with D possibly matching TRBD2 (6 bases). Between the trimmed V and J ends, which lost 0 bases and 4 bases, there was a span of 12 bases. The CDR3 has 16 amino acids. The germline CDR1 and CDR2 sequences are SGHNT and YENEEA. The CDR3: CASSLEQGGFTGELFF. The CDR3 bases are TGTGCCAGCAGCTTAGAGCAGGGAGGATTCACCGGGGAGCTGTTTTTT.

The V call is TRBV5-1, the J call TRBJ2-7; 10 bases are shared with TRBD1. Germline CDR1 and CDR2: SGHRS and YFSETQ. The CDR3 has 15 residues. The trim removed 4 bases at V and 5 bases at J, leaving 9 bases unmatched. The CDR3 DNA follows: TGCGCCAGCAGCACCGAGGGGACAGGGGTTGACGAGCAGTACTTC. Residues: CASSTEGTGVDEQYF.

The chain combines TRBV6-5 with TRBJ2-2; TRBD1 matches 8 bases. The germline CDR1 and CDR2 sequences are MNHEY and SVGAGI. This CDR3 has 15 amino acids. With 2 bases clipped from V and 5 bases from J, the junction kept 4 bases outside the gene matches. The chain's CDR3 is CASSYGTGETGELFF. The CDR3 DNA is TGTGCCAGCAGTTACGGGACAGGAGAGACCGGGGAGCTGTTTTTT.